This entry describes one TCR beta chain. These data originate in a study of control samples from healthy donors and cancer patients. This CDR3 contains 14 residues. J lost 2 bases, V lost 8 bases, and 3 bases had no gene match. Germline V gene lookup returns CDR1 LNHDA and CDR2 SQIVND (reference sequence). The data were produced by immunoSEQ multiplex PCR, yet TCRdb's version contains in-frame clones alone and is incomplete. The sample lists 170,000 or so clones, 90% occurring once. This TCR was sampled from a woman between 50 and 59 years old in good health. What was sequenced was blood. The chain joins TRBV19 to TRBJ1-5, with 10 bases matching TRBD1. The CDR3 protein is CASGGTGGNQPQHF. CDR3 DNA sequence: TGTGCCAGTGGCGGGACAGGGGGCAATCAGCCCCAGCATTTT.